This T cell receptor beta chain was captured by sequencing in a study of CD8+ T cells in alopecia areata. Germline-derived CDR1 and CDR2 are SGHRS and YFSETQ. V lost 0 bases, J lost 3 bases, and 7 bases lay in between. CDR3 length: 14 residues. In each case, RNA was isolated and then reverse transcribed into cDNA as the sequencing template. Some clones are missing from TCRdb's copy, which holds only in-frame ones; the method was immunoSEQ multiplex PCR. The table shows 150,000 to 200,000 clones, with less than 80% occurring only once. The chain has TRBV5-1 and TRBJ1-5; D is unresolved. This receptor was identified in a human donor with alopecia areata. Sequenced material: CD8+ T cells sorted from blood, taken at week 0. CDR3 protein: CASSLEGNNQPQHF. The CDR3 DNA reads TGCGCCAGCAGCTTGGAAGGGAACAATCAGCCCCAGCATTTT.